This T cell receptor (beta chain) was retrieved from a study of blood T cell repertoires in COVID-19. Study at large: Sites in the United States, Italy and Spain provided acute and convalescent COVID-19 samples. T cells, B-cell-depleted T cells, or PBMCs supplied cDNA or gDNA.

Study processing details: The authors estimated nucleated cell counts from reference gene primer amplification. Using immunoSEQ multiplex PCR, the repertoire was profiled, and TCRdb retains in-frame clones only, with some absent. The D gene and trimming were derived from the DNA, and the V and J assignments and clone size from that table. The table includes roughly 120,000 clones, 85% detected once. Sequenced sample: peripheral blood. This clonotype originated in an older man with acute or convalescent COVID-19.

The CDR3 reads CAWSTQAATNEKLFF. CDR3 nucleotide sequence: TGTGCCTGGAGTACCCAGGCCGCAACTAATGAAAAACTGTTTTTT. The chain is built from TRBV30 and TRBJ1-4; D call uncertain. Per germline, CDR1 GTSNPN and CDR2 SVGIG (reference sequence). There are 15 residues in the CDR3. V shed 2 bases and J shed 0 bases, with 10 bases lying between them.